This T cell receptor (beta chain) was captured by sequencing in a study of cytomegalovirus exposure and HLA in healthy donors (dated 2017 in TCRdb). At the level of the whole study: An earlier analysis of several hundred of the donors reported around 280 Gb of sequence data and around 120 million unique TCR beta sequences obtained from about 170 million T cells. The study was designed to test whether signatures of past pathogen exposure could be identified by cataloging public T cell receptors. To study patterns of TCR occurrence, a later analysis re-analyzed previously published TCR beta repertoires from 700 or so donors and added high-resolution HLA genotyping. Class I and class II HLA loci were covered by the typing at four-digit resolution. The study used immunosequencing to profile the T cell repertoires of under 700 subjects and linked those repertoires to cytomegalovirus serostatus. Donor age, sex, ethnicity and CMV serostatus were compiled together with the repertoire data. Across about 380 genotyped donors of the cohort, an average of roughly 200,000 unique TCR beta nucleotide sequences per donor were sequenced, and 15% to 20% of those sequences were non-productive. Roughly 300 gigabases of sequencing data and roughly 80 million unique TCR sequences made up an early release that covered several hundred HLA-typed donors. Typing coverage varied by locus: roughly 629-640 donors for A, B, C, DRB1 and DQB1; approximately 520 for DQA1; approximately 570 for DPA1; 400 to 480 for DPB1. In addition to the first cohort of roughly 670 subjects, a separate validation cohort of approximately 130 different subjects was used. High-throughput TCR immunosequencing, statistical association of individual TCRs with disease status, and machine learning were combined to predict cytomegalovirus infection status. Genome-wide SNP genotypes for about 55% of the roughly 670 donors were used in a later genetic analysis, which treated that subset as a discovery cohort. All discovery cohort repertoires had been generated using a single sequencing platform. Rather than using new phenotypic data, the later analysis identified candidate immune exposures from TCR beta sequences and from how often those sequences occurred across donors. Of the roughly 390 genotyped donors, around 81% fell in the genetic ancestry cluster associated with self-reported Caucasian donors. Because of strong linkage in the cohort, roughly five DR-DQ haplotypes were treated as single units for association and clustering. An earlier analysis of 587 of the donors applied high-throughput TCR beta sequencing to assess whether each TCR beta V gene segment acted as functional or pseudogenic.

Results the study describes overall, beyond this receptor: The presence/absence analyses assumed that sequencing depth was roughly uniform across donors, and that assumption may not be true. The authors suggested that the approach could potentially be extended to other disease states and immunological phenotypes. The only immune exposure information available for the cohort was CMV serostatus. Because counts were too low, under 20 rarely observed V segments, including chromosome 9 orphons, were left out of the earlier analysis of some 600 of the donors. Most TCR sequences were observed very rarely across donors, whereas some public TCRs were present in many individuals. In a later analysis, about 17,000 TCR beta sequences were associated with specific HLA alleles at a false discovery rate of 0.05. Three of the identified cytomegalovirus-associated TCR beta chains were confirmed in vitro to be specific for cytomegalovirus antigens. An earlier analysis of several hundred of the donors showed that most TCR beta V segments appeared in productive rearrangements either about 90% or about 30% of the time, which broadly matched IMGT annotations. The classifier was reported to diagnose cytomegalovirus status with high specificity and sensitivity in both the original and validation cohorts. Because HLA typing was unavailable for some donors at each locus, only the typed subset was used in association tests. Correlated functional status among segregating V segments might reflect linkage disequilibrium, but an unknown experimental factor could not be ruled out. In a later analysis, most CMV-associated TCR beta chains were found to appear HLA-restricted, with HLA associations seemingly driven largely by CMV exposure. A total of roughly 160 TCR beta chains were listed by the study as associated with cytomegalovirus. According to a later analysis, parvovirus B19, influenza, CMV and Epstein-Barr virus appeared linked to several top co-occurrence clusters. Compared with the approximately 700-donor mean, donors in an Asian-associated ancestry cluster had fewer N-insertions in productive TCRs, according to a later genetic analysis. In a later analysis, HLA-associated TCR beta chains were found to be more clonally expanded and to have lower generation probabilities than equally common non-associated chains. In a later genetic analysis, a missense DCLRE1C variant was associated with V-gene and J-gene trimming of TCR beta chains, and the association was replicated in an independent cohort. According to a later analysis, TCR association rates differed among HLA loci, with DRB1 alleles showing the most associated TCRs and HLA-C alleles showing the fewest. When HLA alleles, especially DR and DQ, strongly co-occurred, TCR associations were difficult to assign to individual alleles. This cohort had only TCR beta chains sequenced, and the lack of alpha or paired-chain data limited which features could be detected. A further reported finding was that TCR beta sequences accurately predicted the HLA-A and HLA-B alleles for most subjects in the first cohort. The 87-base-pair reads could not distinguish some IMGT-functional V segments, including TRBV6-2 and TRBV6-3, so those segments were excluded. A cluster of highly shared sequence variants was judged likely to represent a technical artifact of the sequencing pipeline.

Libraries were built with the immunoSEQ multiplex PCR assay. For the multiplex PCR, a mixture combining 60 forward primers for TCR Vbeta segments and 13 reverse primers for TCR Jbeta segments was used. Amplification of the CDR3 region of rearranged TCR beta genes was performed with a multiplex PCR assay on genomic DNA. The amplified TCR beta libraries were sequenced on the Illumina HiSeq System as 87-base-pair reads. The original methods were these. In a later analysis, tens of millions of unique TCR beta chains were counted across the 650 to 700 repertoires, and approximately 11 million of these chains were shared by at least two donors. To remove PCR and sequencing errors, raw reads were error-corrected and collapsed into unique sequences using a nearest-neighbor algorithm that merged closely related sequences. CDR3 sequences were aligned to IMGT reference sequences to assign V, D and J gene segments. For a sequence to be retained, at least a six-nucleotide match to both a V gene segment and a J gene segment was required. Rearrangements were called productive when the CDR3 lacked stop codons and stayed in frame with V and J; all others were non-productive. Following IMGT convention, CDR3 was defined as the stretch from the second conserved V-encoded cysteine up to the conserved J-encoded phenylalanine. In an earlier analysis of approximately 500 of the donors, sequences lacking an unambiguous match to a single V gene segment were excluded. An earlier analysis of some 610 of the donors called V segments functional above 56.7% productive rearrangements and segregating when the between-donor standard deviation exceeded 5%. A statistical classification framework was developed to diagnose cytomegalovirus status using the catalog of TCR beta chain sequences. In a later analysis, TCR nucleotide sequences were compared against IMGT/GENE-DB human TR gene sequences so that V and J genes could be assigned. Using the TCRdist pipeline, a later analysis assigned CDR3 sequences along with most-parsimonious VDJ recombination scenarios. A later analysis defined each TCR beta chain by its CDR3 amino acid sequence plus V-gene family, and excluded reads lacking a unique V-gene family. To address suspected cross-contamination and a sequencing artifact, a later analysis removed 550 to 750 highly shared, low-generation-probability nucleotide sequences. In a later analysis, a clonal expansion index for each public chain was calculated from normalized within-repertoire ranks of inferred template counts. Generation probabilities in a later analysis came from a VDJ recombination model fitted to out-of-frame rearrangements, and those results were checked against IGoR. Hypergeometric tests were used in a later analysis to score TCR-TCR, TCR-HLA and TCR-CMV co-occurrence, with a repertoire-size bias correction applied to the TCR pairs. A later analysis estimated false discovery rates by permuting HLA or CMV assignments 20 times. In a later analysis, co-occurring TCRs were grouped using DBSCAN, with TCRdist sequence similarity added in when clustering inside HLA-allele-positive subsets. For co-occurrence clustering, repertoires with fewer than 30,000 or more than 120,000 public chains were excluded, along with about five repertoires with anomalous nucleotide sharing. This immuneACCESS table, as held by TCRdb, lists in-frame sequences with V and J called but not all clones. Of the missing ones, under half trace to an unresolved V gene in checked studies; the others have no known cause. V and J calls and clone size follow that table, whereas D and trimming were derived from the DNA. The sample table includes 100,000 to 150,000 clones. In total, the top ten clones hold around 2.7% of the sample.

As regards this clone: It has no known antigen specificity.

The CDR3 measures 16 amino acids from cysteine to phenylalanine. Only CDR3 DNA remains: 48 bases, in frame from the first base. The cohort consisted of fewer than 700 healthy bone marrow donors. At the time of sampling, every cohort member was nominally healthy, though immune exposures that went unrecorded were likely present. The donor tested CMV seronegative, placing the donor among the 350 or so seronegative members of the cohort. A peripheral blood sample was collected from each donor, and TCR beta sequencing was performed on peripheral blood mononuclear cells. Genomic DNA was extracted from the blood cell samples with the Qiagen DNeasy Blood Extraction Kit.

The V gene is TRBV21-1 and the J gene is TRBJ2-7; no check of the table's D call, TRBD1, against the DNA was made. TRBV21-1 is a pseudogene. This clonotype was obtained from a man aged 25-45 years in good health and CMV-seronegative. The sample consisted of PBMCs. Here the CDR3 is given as CASSPRQGTFSYEQYF. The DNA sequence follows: TGTGCCAGCAGTCCCCGACAGGGCACTTTCTCCTACGAGCAGTACTTC.